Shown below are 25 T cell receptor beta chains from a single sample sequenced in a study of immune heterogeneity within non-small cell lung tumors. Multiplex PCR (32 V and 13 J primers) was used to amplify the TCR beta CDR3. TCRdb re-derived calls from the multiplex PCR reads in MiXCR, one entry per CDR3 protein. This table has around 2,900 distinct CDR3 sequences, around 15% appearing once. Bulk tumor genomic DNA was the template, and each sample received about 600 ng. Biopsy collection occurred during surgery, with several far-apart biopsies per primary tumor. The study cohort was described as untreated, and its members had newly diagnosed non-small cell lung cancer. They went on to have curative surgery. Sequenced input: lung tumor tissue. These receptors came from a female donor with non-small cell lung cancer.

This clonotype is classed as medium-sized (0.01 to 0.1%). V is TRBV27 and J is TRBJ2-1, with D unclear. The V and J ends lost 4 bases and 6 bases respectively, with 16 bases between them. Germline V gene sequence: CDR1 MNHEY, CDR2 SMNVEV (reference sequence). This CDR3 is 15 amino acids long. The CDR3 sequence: CASSSAPSALNEQFF. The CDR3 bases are TGTGCCAGCAGTTCCGCCCCGAGCGCCCTCAATGAGCAGTTCTTC.

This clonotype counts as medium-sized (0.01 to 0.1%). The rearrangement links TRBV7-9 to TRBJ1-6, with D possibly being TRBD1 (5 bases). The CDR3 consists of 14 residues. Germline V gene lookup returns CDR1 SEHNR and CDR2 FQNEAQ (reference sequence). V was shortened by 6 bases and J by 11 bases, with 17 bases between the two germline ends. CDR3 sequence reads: CASRDTGAAAPLHF. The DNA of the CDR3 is TGTGCCAGCAGGGACACTGGGGCAGCTGCACCCCTCCACTTT.

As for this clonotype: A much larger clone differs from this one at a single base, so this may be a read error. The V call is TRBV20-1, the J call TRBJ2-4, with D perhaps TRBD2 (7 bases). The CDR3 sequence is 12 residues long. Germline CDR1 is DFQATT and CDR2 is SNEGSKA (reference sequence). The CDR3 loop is CSAPDSGDEKFF. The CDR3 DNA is TGCAGTGCCCCGGACAGCGGGGATGAGAAGTTCTTC.

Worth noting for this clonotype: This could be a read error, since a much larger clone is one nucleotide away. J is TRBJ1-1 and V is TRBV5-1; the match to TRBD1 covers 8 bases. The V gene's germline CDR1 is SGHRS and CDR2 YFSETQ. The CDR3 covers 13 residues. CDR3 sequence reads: CTSSFGTGTEAFF. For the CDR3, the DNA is TGCACCAGCAGCTTCGGGACAGGCACTGAAGCTTTCTTT.

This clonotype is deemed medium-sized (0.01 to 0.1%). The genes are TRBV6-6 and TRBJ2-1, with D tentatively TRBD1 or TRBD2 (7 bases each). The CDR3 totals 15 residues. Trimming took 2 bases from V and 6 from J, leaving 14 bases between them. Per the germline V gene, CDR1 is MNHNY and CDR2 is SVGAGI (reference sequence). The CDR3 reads CASSYQGGGINEQFF. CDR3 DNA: TGTGCCAGCAGTTACCAGGGGGGAGGGATCAATGAGCAGTTCTTC.

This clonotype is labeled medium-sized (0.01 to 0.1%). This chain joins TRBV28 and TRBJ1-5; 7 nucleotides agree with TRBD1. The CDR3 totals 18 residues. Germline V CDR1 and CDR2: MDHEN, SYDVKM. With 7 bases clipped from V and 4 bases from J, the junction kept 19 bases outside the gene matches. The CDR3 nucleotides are TGTGCCAGCACGATGCCTGACAGGGAATTTAGTCGAAATCAGCCCCAGCATTTT. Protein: CASTMPDREFSRNQPQHF.

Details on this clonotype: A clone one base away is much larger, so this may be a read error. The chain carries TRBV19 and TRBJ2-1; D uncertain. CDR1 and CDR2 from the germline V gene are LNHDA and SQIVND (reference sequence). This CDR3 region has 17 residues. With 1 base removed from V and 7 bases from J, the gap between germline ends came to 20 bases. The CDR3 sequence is CASSIVFEAASGNEQFF. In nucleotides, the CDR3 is TGTGCCAGTAGTATAGTATTTGAGGCGGCGTCTGGGAATGAGCAGTTCTTC.

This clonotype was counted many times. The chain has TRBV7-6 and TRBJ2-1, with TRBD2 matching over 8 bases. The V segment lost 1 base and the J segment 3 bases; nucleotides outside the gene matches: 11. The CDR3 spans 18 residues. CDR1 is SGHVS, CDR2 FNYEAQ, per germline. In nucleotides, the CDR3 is TGTGCCAGCAGCTTAGTATTCCCAGCGGGAGCAAACTACAATGAGCAGTTCTTC. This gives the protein CASSLVFPAGANYNEQFF. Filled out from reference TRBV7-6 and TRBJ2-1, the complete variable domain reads GAGVSQSPRYKVTKRGQDVALRCDPISGHVSLYWYRQALGQGPEFLTYFNYEAQQDKSGLPNDRFSAERPEGSISTLTIQRTEQRDSAMYRCASSLVFPAGANYNEQFFGPGTRLTVL.

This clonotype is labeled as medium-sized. CDR3 in amino acids: CASSSPAWETQYF. CDR3 nucleotide sequence: TGTGCCAGCAGTTCCCCGGCTTGGGAGACCCAGTACTTC. J is TRBJ2-5 and V is TRBV12-3 or TRBV12-4; D is undetermined. The CDR3 consists of 13 residues. With 4 bases removed from V and 5 bases from J, the gap between germline ends came to 11 bases.

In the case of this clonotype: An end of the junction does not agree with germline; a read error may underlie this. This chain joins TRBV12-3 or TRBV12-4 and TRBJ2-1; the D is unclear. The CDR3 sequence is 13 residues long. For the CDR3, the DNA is TGTGCCAGCAGTTTAGAGAGGTACAAAGAGCAGTTCTTT. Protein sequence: CASSLERYKEQFF.

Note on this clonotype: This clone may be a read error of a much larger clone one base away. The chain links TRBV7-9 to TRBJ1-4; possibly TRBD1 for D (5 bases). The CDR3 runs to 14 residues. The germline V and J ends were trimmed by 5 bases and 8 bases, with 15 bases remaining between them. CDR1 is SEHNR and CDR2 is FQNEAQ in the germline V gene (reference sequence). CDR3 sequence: CASSPGRGSEKLFF. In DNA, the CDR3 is TGTGCCAGCAGCCCGGGACGGGGCAGCGAAAAACTGTTTTTT.

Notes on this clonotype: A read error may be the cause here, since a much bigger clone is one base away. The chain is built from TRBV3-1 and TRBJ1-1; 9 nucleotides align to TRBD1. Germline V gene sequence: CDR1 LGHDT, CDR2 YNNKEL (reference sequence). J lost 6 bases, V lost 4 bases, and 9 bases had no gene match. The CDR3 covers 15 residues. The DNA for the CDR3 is TGTGCCAGCAGCCGTGGGACAGGGTCAAGGGCTGAAGCTTTCTTT. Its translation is CASSRGTGSRAEAFF. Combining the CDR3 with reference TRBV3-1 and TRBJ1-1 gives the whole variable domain DTAVSQTPKYLVTQMGNDKSIKCEQNLGHDTMYWYKQDSKKFLKIMFSYNNKELIINETVPNRFSPKSPDKAHLNLHINSLELGDSAVYFCASSRGTGSRAEAFFGQGTRLTVV.

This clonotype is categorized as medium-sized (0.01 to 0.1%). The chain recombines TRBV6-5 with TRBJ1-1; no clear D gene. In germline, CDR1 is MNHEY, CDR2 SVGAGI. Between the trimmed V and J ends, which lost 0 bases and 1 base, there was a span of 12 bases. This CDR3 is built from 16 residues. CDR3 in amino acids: CASSYSPVRENTEAFF. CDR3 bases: TGTGCCAGCAGTTACTCCCCGGTACGGGAGAACACTGAAGCTTTCTTT.

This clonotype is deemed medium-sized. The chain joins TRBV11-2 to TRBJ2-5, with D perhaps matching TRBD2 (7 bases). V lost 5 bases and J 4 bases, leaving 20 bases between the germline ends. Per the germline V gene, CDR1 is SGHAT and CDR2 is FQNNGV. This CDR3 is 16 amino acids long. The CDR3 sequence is CASSPRRGRGGETQYF. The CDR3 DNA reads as TGTGCCAGCAGCCCAAGGCGGGGGCGGGGAGGAGAGACCCAGTACTTC. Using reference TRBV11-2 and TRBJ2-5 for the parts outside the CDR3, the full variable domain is EAGVAQSPRYKIIEKRQSVAFWCNPISGHATLYWYQQILGQGPKLLIQFQNNGVVDDSQLPKDRFSAERLKGVDSTLKIQPAKLEDSAVYLCASSPRRGRGGETQYFGPGTRLLVL.

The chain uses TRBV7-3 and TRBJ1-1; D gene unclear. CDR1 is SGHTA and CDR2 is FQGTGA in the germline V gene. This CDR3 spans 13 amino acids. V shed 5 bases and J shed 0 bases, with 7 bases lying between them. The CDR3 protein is CASSRPVNTEAFF. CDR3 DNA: TGTGCCAGCAGCCGTCCTGTGAACACTGAAGCTTTCTTT.

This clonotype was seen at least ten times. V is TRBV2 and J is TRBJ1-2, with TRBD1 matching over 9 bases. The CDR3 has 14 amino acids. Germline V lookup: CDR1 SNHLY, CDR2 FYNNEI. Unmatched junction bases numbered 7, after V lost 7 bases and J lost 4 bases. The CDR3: CASTGRDRAYGYTF. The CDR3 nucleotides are TGTGCCAGCACCGGGCGGGACAGGGCCTATGGCTACACCTTC.

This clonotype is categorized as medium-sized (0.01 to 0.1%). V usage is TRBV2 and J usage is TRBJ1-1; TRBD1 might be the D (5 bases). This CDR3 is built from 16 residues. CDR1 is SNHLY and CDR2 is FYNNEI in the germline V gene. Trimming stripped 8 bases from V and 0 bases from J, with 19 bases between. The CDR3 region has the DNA TGTGCCAGCGCCCGAGGGGCGAGGCCTATGAACACTGAAGCTTTCTTT. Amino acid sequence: CASARGARPMNTEAFF.

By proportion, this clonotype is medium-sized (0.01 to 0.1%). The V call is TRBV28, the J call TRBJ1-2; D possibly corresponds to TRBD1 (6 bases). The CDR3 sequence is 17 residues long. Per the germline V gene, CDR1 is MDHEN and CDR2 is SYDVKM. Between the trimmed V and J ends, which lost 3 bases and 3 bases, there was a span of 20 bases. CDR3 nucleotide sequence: TGTGCCAGCAGTTTCCCCTCAACAGGGAAGGAGGACTATGGCTACACCTTC. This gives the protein CASSFPSTGKEDYGYTF.

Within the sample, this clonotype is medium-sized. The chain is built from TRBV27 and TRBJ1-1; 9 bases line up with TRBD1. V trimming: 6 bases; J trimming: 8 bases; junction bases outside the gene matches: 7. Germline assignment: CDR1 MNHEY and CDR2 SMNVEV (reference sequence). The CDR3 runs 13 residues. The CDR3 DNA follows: TGTGCCAGCAGCTCGACAGGGGGTGGGGAAGCTTTCTTT. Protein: CASSSTGGGEAFF.

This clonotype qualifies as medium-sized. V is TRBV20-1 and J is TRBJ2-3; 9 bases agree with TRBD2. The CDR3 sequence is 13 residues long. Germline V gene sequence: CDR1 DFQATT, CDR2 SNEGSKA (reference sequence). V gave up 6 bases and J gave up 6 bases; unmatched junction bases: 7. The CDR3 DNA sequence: TGCAGTGCCGAGGGTCTAGCGGGGGATACGCAGTATTTT. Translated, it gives CSAEGLAGDTQYF.

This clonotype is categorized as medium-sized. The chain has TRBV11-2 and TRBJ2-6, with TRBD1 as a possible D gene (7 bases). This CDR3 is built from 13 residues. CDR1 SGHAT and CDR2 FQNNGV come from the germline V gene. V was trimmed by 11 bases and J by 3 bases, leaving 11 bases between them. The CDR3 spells CAGGGGGANVLTF. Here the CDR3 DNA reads TGTGCCGGAGGGGGCGGTGGGGCCAACGTCCTGACTTTC.

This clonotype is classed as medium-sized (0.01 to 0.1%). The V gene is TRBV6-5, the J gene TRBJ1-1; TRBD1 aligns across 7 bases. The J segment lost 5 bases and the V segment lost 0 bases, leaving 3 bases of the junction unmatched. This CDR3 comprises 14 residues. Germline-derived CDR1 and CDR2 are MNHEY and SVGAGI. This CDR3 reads CASSYSTGMTEAFF. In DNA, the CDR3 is TGTGCCAGCAGTTACTCGACAGGGATGACTGAAGCTTTCTTT.

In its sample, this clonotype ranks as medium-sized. The CDR3 bases are TGTGCCACCAGTGATCCGCATGGGACAGCAAACACCGGGGAGCTGTTTTTT. Amino acids: CATSDPHGTANTGELFF. The chain is built from TRBV24-1 and TRBJ2-2; 7 bases map to TRBD1. The germline CDR1 and CDR2 sequences are KGHDR and SFDVKD. The CDR3 spans 17 residues. V lost 3 bases and J lost 2; bases outside the gene matches: 8.

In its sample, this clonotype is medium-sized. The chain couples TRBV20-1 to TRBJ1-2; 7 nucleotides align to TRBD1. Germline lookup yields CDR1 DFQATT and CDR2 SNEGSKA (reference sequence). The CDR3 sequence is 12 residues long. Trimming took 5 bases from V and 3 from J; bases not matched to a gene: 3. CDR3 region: CSALGGDYGYTF. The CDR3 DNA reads TGCAGTGCTTTAGGGGGCGACTATGGCTACACCTTC.

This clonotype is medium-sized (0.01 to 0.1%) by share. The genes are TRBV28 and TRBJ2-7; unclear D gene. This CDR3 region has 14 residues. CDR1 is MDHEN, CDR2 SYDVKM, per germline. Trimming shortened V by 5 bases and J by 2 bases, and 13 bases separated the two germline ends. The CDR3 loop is CASSPLSAPYEQYF. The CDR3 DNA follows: TGTGCCAGCAGTCCCCTCTCGGCACCCTACGAGCAGTACTTC.